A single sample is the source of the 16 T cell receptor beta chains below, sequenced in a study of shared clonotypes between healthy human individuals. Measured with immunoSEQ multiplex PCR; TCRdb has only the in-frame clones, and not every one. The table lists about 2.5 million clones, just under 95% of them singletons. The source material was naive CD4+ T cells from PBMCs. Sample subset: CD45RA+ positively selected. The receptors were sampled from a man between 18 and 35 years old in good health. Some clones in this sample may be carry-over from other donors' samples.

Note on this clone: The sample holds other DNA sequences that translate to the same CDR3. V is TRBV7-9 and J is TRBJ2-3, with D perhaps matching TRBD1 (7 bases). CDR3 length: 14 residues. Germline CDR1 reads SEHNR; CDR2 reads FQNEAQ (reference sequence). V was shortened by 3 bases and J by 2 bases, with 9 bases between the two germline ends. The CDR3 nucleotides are TGTGCCAGCAGCTTGGAGGGGGCCACAGATACGCAGTATTTT. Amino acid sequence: CASSLEGATDTQYF. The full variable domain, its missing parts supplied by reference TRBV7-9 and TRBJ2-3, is DTGVSQNPRHKITKRGQNVTFRCDPISEHNRLYWYRQTLGQGPEFLTYFQNEAQLEKSRLLSDRFSAERPKGSFSTLEIQRTEQGDSAMYLCASSLEGATDTQYFGPGTRLTVL.

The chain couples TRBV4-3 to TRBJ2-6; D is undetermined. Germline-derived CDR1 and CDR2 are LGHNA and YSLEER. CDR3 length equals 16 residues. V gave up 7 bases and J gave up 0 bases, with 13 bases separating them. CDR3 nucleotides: TGCGCCAGCAAACCTCCAAGGGACTCTGGGGCCAACGTCCTGACTTTC. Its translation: CASKPPRDSGANVLTF.

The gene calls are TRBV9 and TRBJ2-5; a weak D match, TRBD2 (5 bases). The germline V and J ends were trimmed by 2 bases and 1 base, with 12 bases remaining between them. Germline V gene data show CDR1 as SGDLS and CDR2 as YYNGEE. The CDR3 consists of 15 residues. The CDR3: CASSVGNLAQETQYF. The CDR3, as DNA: TGTGCCAGCAGCGTTGGTAACCTAGCCCAAGAGACCCAGTACTTC.

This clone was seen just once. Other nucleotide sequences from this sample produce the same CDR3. The CDR3 protein is CASSLLGQYNEQFF. The DNA of the CDR3 is TGTGCCAGCAGTTTACTCGGGCAGTACAATGAGCAGTTCTTC. The chain links TRBV27 to TRBJ2-1, with no clear D. The CDR3 extends over 14 amino acids. V was shortened by 2 bases and J by 4 bases, with 9 bases between the two germline ends. Germline V gives CDR1 MNHEY, CDR2 SMNVEV (reference sequence).

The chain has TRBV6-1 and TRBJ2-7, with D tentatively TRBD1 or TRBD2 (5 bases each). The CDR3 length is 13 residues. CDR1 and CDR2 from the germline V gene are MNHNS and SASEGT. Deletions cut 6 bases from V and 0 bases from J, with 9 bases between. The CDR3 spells CASRAGTSYEQYF. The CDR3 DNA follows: TGTGCCAGCAGGGCCGGGACCTCCTACGAGCAGTACTTC.

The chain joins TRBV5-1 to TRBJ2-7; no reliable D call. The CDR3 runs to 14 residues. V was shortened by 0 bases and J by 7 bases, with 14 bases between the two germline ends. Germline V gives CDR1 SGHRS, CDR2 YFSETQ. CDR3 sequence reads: CASSLEVLLGEQYF. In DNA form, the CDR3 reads TGCGCCAGCAGCTTGGAGGTTCTCTTGGGAGAGCAGTACTTC.

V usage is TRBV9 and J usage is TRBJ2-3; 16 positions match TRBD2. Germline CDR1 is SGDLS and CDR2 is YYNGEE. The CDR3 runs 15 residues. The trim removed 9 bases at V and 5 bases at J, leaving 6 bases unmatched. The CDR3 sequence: CATGTSGRAQDTQYF. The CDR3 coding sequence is TGTGCCACGGGGACTAGCGGGAGGGCCCAAGATACGCAGTATTTT.

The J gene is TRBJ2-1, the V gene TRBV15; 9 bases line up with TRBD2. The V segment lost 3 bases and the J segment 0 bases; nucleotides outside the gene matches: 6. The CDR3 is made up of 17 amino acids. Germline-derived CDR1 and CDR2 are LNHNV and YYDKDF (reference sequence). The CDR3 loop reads CATSRADSGSSYNEQFF. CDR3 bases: TGTGCCACCAGCAGGGCTGATAGCGGGAGCTCCTACAATGAGCAGTTCTTC. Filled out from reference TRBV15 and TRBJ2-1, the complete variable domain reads DAMVIQNPRYQVTQFGKPVTLSCSQTLNHNVMYWYQQKSSQAPKLLFHYYDKDFNNEADTPDNFQSRRPNTSFCFLDIRSPGLGDTAMYLCATSRADSGSSYNEQFFGPGTRLTVL.

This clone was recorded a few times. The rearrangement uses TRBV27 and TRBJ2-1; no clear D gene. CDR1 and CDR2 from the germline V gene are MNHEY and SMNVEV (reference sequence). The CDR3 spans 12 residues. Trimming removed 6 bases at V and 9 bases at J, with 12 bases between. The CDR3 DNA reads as TGTGCCAGCAGCCGGAGATGGGGTGAGCAGTTCTTC. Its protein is CASSRRWGEQFF.

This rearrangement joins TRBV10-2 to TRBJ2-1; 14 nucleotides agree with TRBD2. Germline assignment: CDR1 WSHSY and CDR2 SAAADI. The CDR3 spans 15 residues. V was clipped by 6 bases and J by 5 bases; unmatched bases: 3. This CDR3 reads CASRGTSGSHNEQFF. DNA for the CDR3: TGCGCCAGCAGGGGGACTAGCGGGAGCCACAATGAGCAGTTCTTC.

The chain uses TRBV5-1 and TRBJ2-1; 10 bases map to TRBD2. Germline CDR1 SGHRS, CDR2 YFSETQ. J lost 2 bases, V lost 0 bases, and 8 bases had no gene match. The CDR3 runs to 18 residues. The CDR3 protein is CASSLVSSGRLAYNEQFF. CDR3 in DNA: TGCGCCAGCAGCTTGGTCTCTAGCGGGAGACTCGCCTACAATGAGCAGTTCTTC.

The CDR3 protein is CASSLWEKIEKLFF. In DNA, the CDR3 is TGTGCCAGCAGCTTGTGGGAAAAAATTGAAAAACTGTTTTTT. The rearrangement uses TRBV5-6 and TRBJ1-4; no clear D. The germline V gene encodes CDR1 SGHDT and CDR2 YYEEEE. This CDR3 contains 14 residues. The germline V and J ends were trimmed by 1 base and 7 bases, with 11 bases remaining between them. The whole variable domain, filled in from reference TRBV5-6 and TRBJ1-4, reads DAGVTQSPTHLIKTRGQQVTLRCSPKSGHDTVSWYQQALGQGPQFIFQYYEEEERQRGNFPDRFSGHQFPNYSSELNVNALLLGDSALYLCASSLWEKIEKLFFGSGTQLSVL.

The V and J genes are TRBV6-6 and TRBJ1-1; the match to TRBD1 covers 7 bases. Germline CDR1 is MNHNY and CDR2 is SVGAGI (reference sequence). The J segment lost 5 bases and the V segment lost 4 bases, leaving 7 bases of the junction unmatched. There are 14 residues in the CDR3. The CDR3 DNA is TGTGCCAGCAGTTTCGAGACAGGGAGGACTGAAGCTTTCTTT. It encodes CASSFETGRTEAFF.

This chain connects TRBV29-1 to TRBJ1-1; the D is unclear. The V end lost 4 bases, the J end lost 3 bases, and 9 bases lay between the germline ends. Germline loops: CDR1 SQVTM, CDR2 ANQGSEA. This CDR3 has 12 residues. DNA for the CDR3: TGCAGCGTTGGGTCTGTTTACACTGAAGCTTTCTTT. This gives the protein CSVGSVYTEAFF.

The CDR3 bases are TGTGCCAGCAGCTTGAGGACTAGCCATATCCCAGATACGCAGTATTTT. Translation: CASSLRTSHIPDTQYF. The chain couples TRBV11-2 to TRBJ2-3; 8 bases line up with TRBD2. Germline CDR1 is SGHAT and CDR2 is FQNNGV. V dropped 3 bases and J dropped 4; count of bases not matched to a gene: 9. This CDR3 is built from 16 residues.

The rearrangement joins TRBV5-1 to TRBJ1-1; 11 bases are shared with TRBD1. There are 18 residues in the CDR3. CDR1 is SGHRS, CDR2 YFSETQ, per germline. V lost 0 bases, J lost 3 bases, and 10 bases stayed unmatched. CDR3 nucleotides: TGCGCCAGCAGCTTGGTGGGACAGGGGGTCTACGGCTACACTGAAGCTTTCTTT. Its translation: CASSLVGQGVYGYTEAFF.